The rows below give T cell receptor beta chains drawn from one sample of a study of T cell changes during pregnancy in multiple sclerosis. Produced via immunoSEQ multiplex PCR; TCRdb's table is partial and in-frame only. The table shows tens of thousands of clones, with 94% occurring only once. Here the sequenced sample was peripheral blood, taken in the second trimester of pregnancy. The receptors were sampled from a female donor in good health, enrolled as a control in a pregnancy study. Both conserved end residues are part of each CDR3. D genes are given only for firm matches. A row's size may be missing; if present it is once, few, many or a size class.

CSVLAGEGSYNEQFF | TGCAGCGTCCTAGCGGGCGAAGGGTCCTACAATGAGCAGTTCTTC | TRBJ2-1 | TRBV29-1 | 15 | TRBD2 | .
CASSSTGPETQYF | TGCGCCAGCAGCTCGACAGGACCGGAGACCCAGTACTTC | TRBJ2-5 | TRBV5-1 | 13 | . | .
CASSLDRGDGYTF | TGCGCCAGCAGCTTGGACAGGGGGGATGGCTACACCTTC | TRBJ1-2 | TRBV5-1 | 13 | TRBD1 | .
CASSWGTGNTGELFF | TGCGCCAGCAGCTGGGGGACAGGGAACACCGGGGAGCTGTTTTTT | TRBJ2-2 | TRBV5-1 | 15 | TRBD1 | .
CASRDRAYEQYF | TGTGCCAGCAGGGACAGGGCCTACGAGCAGTACTTC | TRBJ2-7 | TRBV2 | 12 | TRBD1 | .
CASSRTELNEAFF | TGTGCCAGCTCACGGACAGAACTGAATGAAGCTTTCTTT | TRBJ1-1 | TRBV18 | 13 | . | .
CASSYSRQGLVTQYF | TGTGCCAGCAGCTATTCCCGACAGGGCTTGGTGACCCAGTACTTC | TRBJ2-5 | TRBV27 | 15 | TRBD1 | .
CASGDLYEQYF | TGTGCCAGCGGCGACTTATACGAGCAGTACTTC | TRBJ2-7 | TRBV9 | 11 | . | .
CASSFTGEDQPQHF | TGTGCCAGCAGTTTCACAGGGGAAGATCAGCCCCAGCATTTT | TRBJ1-5 | TRBV28 | 14 | TRBD1 | .
CASSLAGAGANTEAFF | TGCGCCAGCAGCTTGGCCGGGGCGGGGGCGAACACTGAAGCTTTCTTT | TRBJ1-1 | TRBV5-1 | 16 | . | .
CASSQEAGGPHEQFF | TGTGCCAGCAGCCAAGAGGCGGGAGGACCCCATGAGCAGTTCTTC | TRBJ2-1 | TRBV14 | 15 | TRBD2 | .
CATVVEGVSYNEQFF | TGTGCCACCGTCGTTGAAGGGGTTAGTTACAATGAGCAGTTCTTC | TRBJ2-1 | TRBV19 | 15 | . | .
CATKTGGYTDTQYF | TGTGCCACAAAAACAGGGGGTTATACAGATACGCAGTATTTT | TRBJ2-3 | TRBV15 | 14 | TRBD1 | .
CASRRQGKGTGELFF | TGTGCCAGCAGACGACAGGGAAAGGGCACCGGGGAGCTGTTTTTT | TRBJ2-2 | TRBV5-6 | 15 | TRBD1 | .
CASSPGRTGGRYEQYF | TGTGCCAGCTCCCCGGGCAGGACAGGGGGGAGGTACGAGCAGTACTTC | TRBJ2-7 | TRBV2 | 16 | TRBD1 | .
CASSELGVYAFF | TGTGCCAGCAGTGAACTCGGGGTCTACGCTTTCTTT | TRBJ1-1 | TRBV25-1 | 12 | . | .
CASRIGYEQYF | TGTGCCAGCAGGATCGGGTACGAGCAGTACTTC | TRBJ2-7 | TRBV28 | 11 | . | .
CAISEGTSGFEQYF | TGTGCCATCAGTGAAGGGACTAGCGGGTTCGAGCAGTACTTC | TRBJ2-7 | TRBV10-3 | 14 | TRBD2 | .
CASRAYRGRAGNTIYF | TGTGCCAGCAGGGCGTACAGGGGGCGAGCAGGAAACACCATATATTTT | TRBJ1-3 | TRBV27 | 16 | TRBD1 | .
CASSEGGVAAEAFF | TGTGCCAGCAGTGAAGGGGGGGTTGCGGCTGAAGCTTTCTTT | TRBJ1-1 | TRBV6-1 | 14 | . | .
CASRLTGKDEAFF | TGTGCCAGCAGGTTGACAGGGAAAGATGAAGCTTTCTTT | TRBJ1-1 | TRBV2 | 13 | TRBD1 | .
CASSFPGVGGRVPGELFF | TGCGCCAGCAGCTTCCCGGGTGTGGGCGGGAGGGTCCCCGGGGAGCTGTTTTTT | TRBJ2-2 | TRBV5-1 | 18 | TRBD2 | .
CASRTHQGAPYGYTF | TGCGCCAGCAGAACACACCAGGGCGCCCCTTACGGCTACACCTTC | TRBJ1-2 | TRBV5-1 | 15 | . | .
CASSADRGLTDTQYF | TGTGCCAGCAGCGCGGACAGGGGTTTAACAGATACGCAGTATTTT | TRBJ2-3 | TRBV5-8 | 15 | TRBD1 | .
CASSYETEGFYEQYF | TGTGCCAGCAGTTACGAGACGGAGGGTTTTTACGAGCAGTACTTC | TRBJ2-7 | TRBV6-5 | 15 | . | .
CASSQDWGTSGFF | TGTGCCAGCAGCCAAGATTGGGGGACTAGCGGGTTTTTT | TRBJ2-2 | TRBV4-2 | 13 | TRBD2 | .
CAWSAARGIGEQYF | TGTGCCTGGAGCGCGGCGAGGGGGATAGGCGAGCAGTACTTC | TRBJ2-7 | TRBV30 | 14 | . | .
CASRGQGVYEQYF | TGTGCCAGCAGGGGACAGGGAGTCTACGAGCAGTACTTC | TRBJ2-7 | TRBV6-6 | 13 | TRBD1 | .
CASSQYRDTGELFF | TGTGCCAGCTCACAATACAGGGACACCGGGGAGCTGTTTTTT | TRBJ2-2 | TRBV18 | 14 | . | .
CASSVDGGSYNEQFF | TGTGCCAGCAGCGTAGACGGGGGCTCCTACAATGAGCAGTTCTTC | TRBJ2-1 | TRBV9 | 15 | . | .
CASDPRRGTGELFF | TGTGCCAGCGACCCCCGTAGGGGAACCGGGGAGCTGTTTTTT | TRBJ2-2 | TRBV2 | 14 | . | .
CASSLGAGTGDTGELFF | TGCGCCAGCAGCTTGGGGGCCGGGACAGGGGACACCGGGGAGCTGTTTTTT | TRBJ2-2 | TRBV5-1 | 17 | TRBD1 | .
CASRLTVEAFF | TGTGCCAGCAGGTTGACAGTTGAAGCTTTCTTT | TRBJ1-1 | TRBV28 | 11 | . | .
CASSPRRAGGTIYF | TGTGCCAGCAGCCCCCGAAGGGCGGGGGGCACCATATATTTT | TRBJ1-3 | TRBV13 | 14 | . | .
CASSPDRGRTEAFF | TGTGCCAGCAGCCCCGACAGGGGTCGTACTGAAGCTTTCTTT | TRBJ1-1 | TRBV11-2 | 14 | TRBD1 | .
CASSSLGFGGRLLNTEAFF | TGTGCCAGCAGTTCGTTGGGGTTCGGGGGGCGCCTTTTGAACACTGAAGCTTTCTTT | TRBJ1-1 | TRBV27 | 19 | . | .
CASSYLAGEDTGELFF | TGTGCCAGCAGTTACTTAGCGGGAGAGGACACCGGGGAGCTGTTTTTT | TRBJ2-2 | TRBV6-5 | 16 | TRBD2 | .
CASSAIADARNTEAFF | TGTGCCAGCAGCGCGATAGCCGATGCTCGGAACACTGAAGCTTTCTTT | TRBJ1-1 | TRBV9 | 16 | . | .
CATWTGGHSNQPQHF | TGTGCCACTTGGACAGGGGGACATAGCAATCAGCCCCAGCATTTT | TRBJ1-5 | TRBV19 | 15 | TRBD1 | once
CASSDRDSSYNEQFF | TGTGCCAGCAGCGACCGGGACAGCTCCTACAATGAGCAGTTCTTC | TRBJ2-1 | TRBV11-2 | 15 | TRBD1 | .
CASSFPRGNQPQHF | TGTGCCAGCAGTTTCCCCAGGGGCAATCAGCCCCAGCATTTT | TRBJ1-5 | TRBV28 | 14 | . | .
CASSLTDRRETQYF | TGTGCTAGCAGCTTAACGGACAGGAGAGAGACCCAGTACTTC | TRBJ2-5 | TRBV7-7 | 14 | TRBD1 | .
CASRRALASYEQYF | TGTGCCAGCAGGAGGGCCTTGGCCTCCTACGAGCAGTACTTC | TRBJ2-7 | TRBV6-6 | 14 | . | .
CASSDSISSWRTDTQYF | TGTGCCAGCAGTGACTCGATATCCAGTTGGAGGACAGATACGCAGTATTTT | TRBJ2-3 | TRBV6-4 | 17 | . | once
CASRYTEENYNEQFF | TGTGCCAGCAGGTACACGGAGGAAAACTACAATGAGCAGTTCTTC | TRBJ2-1 | TRBV21-1 | 15 | . | .
CASSIWGEKLFF | TGTGCCAGCAGTATTTGGGGCGAAAAACTGTTTTTT | TRBJ1-4 | TRBV2 | 12 | . | once
CASSQITSVNEQFF | TGTGCCAGCAGCCAAATTACTAGCGTAAATGAGCAGTTCTTC | TRBJ2-1 | TRBV5-5 | 14 | TRBD2 | .
CASSEGQGASVSNQPQHF | TGTGCCAGCAGTGAAGGACAGGGGGCATCGGTAAGCAATCAGCCCCAGCATTTT | TRBJ1-5 | TRBV6-1 | 18 | TRBD1 | .
CASSPDRGQGYTF | TGTGCCAGCAGTCCAGACAGGGGGCAAGGCTACACCTTC | TRBJ1-2 | TRBV27 | 13 | TRBD1 | .